This TCR beta chain is from a study of PD-1 blockade in classical Hodgkin lymphoma. Sequencing was performed with immunoSEQ multiplex PCR; in TCRdb, only in-frame clones are kept and a portion is missing. The sample shows about 31,000 clones, around 82% of them seen only once. CDR1 is SGHAT, CDR2 FQNNGV, per germline. Trimming stripped 2 bases from V and 5 bases from J, with 3 bases between. The CDR3 runs to 11 residues. Time point defined: cycle 4 day 1 (C4D1), after about 6 weeks of nivolumab. Every patient experienced relapse after autologous stem cell transplantation, and brentuximab vedotin exposure varied.

The rearrangement uses TRBV11-2 and TRBJ2-5; D gene unclear. The source is a human donor with classical Hodgkin lymphoma. Sequencing used peripheral blood mononuclear cells (PBMCs), obtained before the fourth cycle of nivolumab. As DNA, the CDR3 is TGTGCCAGCAGCTTATCTGAGACCCAGTACTTC. It is translated as CASSLSETQYF.